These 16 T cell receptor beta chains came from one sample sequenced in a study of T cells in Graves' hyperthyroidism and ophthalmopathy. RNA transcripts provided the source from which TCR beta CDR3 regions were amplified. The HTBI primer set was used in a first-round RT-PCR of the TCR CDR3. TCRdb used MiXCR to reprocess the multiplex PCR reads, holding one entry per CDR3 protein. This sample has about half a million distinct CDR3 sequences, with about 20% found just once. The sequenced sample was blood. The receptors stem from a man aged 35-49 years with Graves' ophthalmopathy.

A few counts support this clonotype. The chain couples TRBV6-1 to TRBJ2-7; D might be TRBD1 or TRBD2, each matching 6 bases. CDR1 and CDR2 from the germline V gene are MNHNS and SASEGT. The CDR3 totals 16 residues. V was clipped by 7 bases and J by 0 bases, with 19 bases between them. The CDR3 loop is CASNLGGGQSSYEQYF. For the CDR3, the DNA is TGTGCCAGCAACCTAGGGGGAGGACAGAGCTCCTACGAGCAGTACTTC.

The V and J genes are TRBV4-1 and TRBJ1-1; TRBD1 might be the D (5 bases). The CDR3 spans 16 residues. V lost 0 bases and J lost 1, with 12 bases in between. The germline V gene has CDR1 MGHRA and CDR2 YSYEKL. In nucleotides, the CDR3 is TGCGCCAGCAGCCAAGATCGTTCACAGGCGAACACTGAAGCTTTCTTT. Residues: CASSQDRSQANTEAFF.

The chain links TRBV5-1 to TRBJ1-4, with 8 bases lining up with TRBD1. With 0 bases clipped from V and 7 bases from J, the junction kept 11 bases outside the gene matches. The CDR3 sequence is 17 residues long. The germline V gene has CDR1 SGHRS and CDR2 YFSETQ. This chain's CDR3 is CASSLGSRQGASEKLFF. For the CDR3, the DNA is TGCGCCAGCAGCTTGGGTTCTCGGCAGGGGGCGAGTGAAAAACTGTTTTTT.

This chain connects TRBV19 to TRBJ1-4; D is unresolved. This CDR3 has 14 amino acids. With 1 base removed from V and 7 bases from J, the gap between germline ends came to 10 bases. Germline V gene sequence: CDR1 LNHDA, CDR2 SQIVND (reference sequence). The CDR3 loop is CASSIGGIREKLFF. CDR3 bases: TGTGCCAGTAGTATAGGCGGAATACGTGAAAAACTGTTTTTT.

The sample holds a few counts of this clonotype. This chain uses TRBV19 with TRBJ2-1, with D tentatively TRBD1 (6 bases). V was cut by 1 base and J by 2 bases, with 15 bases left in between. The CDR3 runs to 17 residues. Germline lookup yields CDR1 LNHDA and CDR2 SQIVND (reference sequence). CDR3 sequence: CASSIGLGAGAYNEQFF. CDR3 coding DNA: TGTGCCAGTAGTATAGGTCTGGGGGCAGGGGCCTACAATGAGCAGTTCTTC.

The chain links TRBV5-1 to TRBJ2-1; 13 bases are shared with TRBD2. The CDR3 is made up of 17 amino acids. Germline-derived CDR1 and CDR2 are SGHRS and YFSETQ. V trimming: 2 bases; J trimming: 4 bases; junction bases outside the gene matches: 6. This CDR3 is CASSLLAGGPAYNEQFF. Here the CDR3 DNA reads TGCGCCAGCAGCTTACTAGCGGGGGGGCCGGCTTACAATGAGCAGTTCTTC.

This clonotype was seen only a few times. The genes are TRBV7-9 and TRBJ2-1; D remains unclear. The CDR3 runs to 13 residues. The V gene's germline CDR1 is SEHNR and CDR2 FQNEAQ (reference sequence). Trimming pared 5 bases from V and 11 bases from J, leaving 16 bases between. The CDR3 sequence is CASSPIVNDKQFF. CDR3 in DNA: TGTGCCAGCAGCCCAATCGTGAACGATAAGCAGTTCTTC.

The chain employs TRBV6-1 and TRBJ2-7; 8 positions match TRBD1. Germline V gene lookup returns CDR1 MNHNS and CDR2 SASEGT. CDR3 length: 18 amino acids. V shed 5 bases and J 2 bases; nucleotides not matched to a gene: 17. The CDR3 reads CASSSRRLRDRPTYEQYF. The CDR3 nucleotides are TGTGCCAGCAGTTCGCGGCGACTCCGGGACAGGCCTACCTACGAGCAGTACTTC.

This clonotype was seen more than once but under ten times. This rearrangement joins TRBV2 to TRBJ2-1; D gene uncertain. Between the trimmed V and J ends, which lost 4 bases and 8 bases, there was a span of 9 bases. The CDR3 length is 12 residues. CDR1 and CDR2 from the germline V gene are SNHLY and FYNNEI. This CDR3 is CASSGSWDEQFF. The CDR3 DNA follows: TGTGCCAGCAGTGGGTCCTGGGATGAGCAGTTCTTC.

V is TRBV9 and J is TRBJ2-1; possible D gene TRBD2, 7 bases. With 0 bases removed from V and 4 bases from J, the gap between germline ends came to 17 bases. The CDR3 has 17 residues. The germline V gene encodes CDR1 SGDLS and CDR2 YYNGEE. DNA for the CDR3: TGTGCCAGCAGCGTAGGGGGGGCGGGAGAAGGGTACAATGAGCAGTTCTTC. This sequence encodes CASSVGGAGEGYNEQFF.

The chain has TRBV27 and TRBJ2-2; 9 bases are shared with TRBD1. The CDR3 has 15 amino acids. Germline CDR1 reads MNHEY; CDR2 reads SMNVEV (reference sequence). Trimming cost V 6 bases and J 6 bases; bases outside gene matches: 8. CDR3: CASSRDRVESGELFF. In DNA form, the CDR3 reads TGTGCCAGCAGCCGGGACAGGGTGGAGTCCGGGGAGCTGTTTTTT.

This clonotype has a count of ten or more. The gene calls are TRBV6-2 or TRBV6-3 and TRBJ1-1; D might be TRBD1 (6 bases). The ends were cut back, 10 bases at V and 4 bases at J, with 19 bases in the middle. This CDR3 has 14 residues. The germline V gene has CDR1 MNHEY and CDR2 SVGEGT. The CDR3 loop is CATTGSYPVTEAFF. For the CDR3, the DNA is TGTGCCACTACAGGGAGTTACCCTGTCACTGAAGCTTTCTTT.

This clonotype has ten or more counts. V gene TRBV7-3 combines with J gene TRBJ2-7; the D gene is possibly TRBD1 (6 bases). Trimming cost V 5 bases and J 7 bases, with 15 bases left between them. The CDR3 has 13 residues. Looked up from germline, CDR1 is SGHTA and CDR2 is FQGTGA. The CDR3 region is CASSPSWGQEQYF. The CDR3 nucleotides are TGTGCCAGCAGCCCTTCCTGGGGGCAGGAGCAGTACTTC.

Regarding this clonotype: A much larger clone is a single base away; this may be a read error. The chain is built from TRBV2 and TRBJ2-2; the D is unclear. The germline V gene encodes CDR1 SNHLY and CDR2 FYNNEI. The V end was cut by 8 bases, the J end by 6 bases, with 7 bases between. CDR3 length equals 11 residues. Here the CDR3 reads CASGNAGELFF. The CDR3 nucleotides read TGTGCCAGCGGTAACGCCGGGGAGCTGTTTTTT.

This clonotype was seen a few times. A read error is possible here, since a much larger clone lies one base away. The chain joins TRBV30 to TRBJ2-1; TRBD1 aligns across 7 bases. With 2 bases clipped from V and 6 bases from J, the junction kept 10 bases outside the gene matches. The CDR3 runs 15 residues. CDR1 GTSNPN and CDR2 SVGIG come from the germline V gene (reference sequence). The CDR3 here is CAWSRWDRLLNEQFF. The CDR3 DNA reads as TGTGCCTGGAGTAGGTGGGACAGATTACTCAATGAGCAGTTCTTC. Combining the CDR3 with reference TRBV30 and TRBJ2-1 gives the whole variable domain SQTIHQWPATLVQPVGSPLSLECTVEGTSNPNLYWYRQAAGRGLQLLFYSVGIGQISSEVPQNLSASRPQDRQFILSSKKLLLSDSGFYLCAWSRWDRLLNEQFFGPGTRLTVL.

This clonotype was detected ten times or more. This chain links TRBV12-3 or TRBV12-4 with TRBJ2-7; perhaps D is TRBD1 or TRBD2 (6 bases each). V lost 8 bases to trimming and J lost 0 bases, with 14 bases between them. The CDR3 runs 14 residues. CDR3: CASGGGTSSYEQYF. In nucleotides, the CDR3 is TGTGCCAGCGGTGGGGGGACAAGCTCCTACGAGCAGTACTTC.